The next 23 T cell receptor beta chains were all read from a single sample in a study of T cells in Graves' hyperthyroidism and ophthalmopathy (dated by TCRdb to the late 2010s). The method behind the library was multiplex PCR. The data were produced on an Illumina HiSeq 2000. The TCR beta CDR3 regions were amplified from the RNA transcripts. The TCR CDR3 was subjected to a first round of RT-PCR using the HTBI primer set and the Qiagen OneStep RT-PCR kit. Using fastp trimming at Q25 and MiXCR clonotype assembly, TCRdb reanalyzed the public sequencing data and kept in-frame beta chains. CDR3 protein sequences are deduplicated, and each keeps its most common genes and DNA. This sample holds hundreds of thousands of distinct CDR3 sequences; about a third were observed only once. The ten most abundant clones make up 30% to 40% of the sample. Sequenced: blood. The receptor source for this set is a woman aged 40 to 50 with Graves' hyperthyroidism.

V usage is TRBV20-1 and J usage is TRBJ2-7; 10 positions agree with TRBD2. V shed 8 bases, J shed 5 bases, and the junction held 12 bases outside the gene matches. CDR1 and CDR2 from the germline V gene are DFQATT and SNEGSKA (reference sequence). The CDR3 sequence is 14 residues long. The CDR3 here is CSSQREGPRNEQYF. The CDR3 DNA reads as TGCAGTAGTCAGCGGGAGGGCCCTCGGAACGAGCAGTACTTC.

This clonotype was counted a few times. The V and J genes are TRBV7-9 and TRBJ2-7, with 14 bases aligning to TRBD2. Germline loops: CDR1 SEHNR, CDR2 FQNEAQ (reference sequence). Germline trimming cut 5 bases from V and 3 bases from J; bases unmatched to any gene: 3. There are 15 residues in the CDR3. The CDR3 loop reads CASSPGLAGDYEQYF. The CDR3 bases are TGTGCCAGCAGCCCGGGACTAGCGGGAGACTACGAGCAGTACTTC.

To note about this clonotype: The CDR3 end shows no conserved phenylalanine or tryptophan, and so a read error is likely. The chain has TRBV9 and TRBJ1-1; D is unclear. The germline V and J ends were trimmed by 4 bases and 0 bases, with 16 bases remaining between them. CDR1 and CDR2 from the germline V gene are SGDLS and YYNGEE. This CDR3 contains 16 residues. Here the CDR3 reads CASSQMGIPVNTEAFL. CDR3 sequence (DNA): TGTGCCAGCAGCCAGATGGGCATCCCTGTGAACACTGAAGCTTTCCTT.

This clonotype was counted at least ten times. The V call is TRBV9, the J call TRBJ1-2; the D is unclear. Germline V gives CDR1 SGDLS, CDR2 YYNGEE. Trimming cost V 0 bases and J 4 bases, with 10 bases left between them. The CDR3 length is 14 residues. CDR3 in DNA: TGTGCCAGCAGCGTAGCCGGCAGCCTCTATGGCTACACCTTC. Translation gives CASSVAGSLYGYTF.

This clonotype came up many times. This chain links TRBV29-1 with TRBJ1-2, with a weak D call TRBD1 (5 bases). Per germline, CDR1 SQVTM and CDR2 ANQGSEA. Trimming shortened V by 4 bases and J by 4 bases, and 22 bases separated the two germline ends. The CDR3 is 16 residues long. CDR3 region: CSVVFVRQGRGYGYTF. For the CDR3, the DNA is TGCAGCGTTGTTTTCGTCCGGCAGGGTAGAGGCTATGGCTACACCTTC.

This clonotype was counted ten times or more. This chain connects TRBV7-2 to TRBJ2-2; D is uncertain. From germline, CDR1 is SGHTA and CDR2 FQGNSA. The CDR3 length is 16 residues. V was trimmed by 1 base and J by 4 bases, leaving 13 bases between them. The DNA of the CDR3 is TGTGCCAGCAGCTTAGAGGGCTACATCCCCACCGGGGAGCTGTTTTTT. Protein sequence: CASSLEGYIPTGELFF.

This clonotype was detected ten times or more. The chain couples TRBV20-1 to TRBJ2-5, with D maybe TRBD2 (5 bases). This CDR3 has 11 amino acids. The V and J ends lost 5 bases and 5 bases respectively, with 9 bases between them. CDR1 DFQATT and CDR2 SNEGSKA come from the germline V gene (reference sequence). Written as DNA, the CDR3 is TGCAGTGCTCGGACTTACGAGACCCAGTACTTC. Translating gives CSARTYETQYF.

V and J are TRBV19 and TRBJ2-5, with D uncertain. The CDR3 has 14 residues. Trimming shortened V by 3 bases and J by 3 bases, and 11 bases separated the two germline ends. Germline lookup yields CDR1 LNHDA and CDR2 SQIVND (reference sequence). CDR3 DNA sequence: TGTGCCAGTAGTATGGTGACGGCTAAAGAGACCCAGTACTTC. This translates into CASSMVTAKETQYF.

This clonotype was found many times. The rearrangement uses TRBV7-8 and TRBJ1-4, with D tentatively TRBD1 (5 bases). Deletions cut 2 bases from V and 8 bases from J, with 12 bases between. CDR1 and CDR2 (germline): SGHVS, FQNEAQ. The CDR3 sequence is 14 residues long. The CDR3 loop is CASSLKGFGEKLFF. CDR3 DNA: TGTGCCAGCAGCTTAAAGGGGTTTGGGGAAAAACTGTTTTTT.

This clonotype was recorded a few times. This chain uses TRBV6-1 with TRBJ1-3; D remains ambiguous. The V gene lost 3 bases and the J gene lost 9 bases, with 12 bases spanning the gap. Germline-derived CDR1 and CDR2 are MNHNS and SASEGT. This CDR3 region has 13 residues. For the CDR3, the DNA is TGTGCCAGCAGTGACGAATGGGGAGGCACCATATATTTT. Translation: CASSDEWGGTIYF.

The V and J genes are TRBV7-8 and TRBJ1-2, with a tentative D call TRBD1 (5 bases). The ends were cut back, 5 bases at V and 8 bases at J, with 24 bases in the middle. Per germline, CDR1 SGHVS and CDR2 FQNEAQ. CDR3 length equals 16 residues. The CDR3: CASSHPGRVDTSGYTF. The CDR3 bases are TGTGCCAGCAGCCACCCGGGGCGGGTCGATACTTCGGGCTACACCTTC. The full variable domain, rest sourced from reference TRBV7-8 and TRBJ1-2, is GAGVSQSPRYKVAKRGQDVALRCDPISGHVSLFWYQQALGQGPEFLTYFQNEAQLDKSGLPSDRFFAERPEGSVSTLKIQRTQQEDSAVYLCASSHPGRVDTSGYTFGSGTRLTVV.

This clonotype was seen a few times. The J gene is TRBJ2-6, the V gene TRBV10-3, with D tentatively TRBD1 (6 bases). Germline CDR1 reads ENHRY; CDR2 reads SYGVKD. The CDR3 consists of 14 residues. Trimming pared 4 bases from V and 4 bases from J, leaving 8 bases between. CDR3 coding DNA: TGTGCCATCAGTGGCGGACAGGGGGCCAACGTCCTGACTTTC. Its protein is CAISGGQGANVLTF.

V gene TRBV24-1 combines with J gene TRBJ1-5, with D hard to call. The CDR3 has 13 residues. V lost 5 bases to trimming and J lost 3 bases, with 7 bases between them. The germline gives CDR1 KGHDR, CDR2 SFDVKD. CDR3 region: CATSGGLNQPQHF. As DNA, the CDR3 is TGTGCCACCAGTGGAGGTCTCAATCAGCCCCAGCATTTT.

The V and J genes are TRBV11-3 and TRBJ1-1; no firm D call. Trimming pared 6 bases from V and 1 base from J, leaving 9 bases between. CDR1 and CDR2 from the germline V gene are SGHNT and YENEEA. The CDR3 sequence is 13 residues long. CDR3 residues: CASSDHQNTEAFF. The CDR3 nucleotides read TGTGCCAGCAGTGACCATCAGAACACTGAAGCTTTCTTT.

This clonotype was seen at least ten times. The CDR3 loop reads CASSVTTNTEAFF. CDR3 DNA: TGTGCCAGCAGCGTAACAACGAACACTGAAGCTTTCTTT. V gene TRBV9 combines with J gene TRBJ1-1; D gene ambiguous. CDR1 SGDLS and CDR2 YYNGEE come from the germline V gene. This CDR3 is 13 amino acids long. The germline V and J ends were trimmed by 1 base and 1 base, with 5 bases remaining between them.

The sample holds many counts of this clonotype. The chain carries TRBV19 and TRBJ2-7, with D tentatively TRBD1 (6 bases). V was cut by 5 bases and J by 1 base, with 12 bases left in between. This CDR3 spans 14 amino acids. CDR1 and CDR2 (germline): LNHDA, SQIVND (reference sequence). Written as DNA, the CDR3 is TGTGCCAGTAGTCTAAGGCAGGGGTCCTACGAGCAGTACTTC. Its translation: CASSLRQGSYEQYF. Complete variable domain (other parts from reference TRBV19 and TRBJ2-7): DGGITQSPKYLFRKEGQNVTLSCEQNLNHDAMYWYRQDPGQGLRLIYYSQIVNDFQKGDIAEGYSVSREKKESFPLTVTSAQKNPTAFYLCASSLRQGSYEQYFGPGTRLTVT.

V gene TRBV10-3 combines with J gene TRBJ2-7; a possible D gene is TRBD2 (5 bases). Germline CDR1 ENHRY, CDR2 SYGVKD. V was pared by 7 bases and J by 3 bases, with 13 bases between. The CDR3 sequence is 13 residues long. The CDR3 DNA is TGTGCCATCAAAGGACGGACTGACTACGAGCAGTACTTC. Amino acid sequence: CAIKGRTDYEQYF.

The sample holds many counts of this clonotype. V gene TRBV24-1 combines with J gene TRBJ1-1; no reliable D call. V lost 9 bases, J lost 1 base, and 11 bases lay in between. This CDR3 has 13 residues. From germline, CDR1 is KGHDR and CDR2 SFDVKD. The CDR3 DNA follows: TGTGCCACCCGGGGTTCCGGGAACACTGAAGCTTTCTTT. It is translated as CATRGSGNTEAFF.

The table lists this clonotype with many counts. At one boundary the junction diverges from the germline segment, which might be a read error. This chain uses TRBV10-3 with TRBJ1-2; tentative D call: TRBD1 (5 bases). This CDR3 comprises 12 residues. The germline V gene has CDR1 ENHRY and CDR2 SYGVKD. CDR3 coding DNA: TGTGCCATCAGTGAGTCTGGGGACGGGTTACTCTTC. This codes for CAISESGDGLLF.

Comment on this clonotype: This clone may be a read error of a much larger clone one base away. The CDR3 DNA reads as TGCAGTGCTAGTGGGGATCAGCTCCAGCATTTT. Translation: CSASGDQLQHF. This chain joins TRBV20-1 and TRBJ1-5; D ambiguous. The V gene's germline CDR1 is DFQATT and CDR2 SNEGSKA (reference sequence). This CDR3 region has 11 residues.

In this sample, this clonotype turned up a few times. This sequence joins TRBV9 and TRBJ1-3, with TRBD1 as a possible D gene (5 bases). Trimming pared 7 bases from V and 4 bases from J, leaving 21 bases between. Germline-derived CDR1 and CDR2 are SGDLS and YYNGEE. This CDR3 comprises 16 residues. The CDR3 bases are TGTGCCAGCTCACCCTCCAGCACGACAGCAGGAAACACCATATATTTT. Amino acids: CASSPSSTTAGNTIYF.

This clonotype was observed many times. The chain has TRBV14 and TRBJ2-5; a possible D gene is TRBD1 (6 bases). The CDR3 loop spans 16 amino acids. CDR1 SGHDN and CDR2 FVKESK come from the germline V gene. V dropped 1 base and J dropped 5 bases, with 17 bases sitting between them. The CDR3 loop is CASSQVIQGVAETQYF. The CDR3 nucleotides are TGTGCCAGCAGCCAAGTGATACAGGGCGTAGCGGAGACCCAGTACTTC.

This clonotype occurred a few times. In nucleotides, the CDR3 is TGTGCCAGCGATGCCGGACAGGGGGCAAATGGCTACACCTTC. Encoded protein: CASDAGQGANGYTF. The V and J genes are TRBV9 and TRBJ1-2, with 11 nucleotides matching TRBD1. This CDR3 has 14 amino acids. Trimming removed 7 bases from V and 6 bases from J; junction bases left unmatched: 8. Germline CDR1 is SGDLS and CDR2 is YYNGEE.